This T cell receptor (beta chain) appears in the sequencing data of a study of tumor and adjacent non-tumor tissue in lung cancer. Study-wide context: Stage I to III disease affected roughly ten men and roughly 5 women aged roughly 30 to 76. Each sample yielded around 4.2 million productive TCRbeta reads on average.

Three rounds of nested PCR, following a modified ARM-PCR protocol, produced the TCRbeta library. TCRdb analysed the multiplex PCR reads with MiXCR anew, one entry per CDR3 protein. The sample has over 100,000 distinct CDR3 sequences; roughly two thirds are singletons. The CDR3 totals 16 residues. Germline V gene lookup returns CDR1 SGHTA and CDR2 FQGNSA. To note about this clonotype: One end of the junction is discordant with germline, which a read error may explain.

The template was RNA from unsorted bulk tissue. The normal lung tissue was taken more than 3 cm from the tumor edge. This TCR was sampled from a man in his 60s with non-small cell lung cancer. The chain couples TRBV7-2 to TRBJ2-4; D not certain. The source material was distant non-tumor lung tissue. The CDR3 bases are TGTGTCAGCAGCTTTGACCATAGCTTAGCCAAAAACATTCAGTACTTC. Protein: CVSSFDHSLAKNIQYF.